This T cell receptor beta chain was found in a study of T cells expressing NK-cell markers. After re-calling the 5' RACE reads, TCRdb lists one entry per CDR3 protein, DNA absent. The listing contains 500,000 to 700,000 distinct CDR3 sequences. CDR3 length equals 14 residues. Sequencing was carried out using blood T cells: a sorted CD56 or NKG2C T cell subset, CD4+ or CD8+ T cells, or bulk PBMC T cells (not recorded which). The clonotype comes from a man younger than 35 in good health. The V call is TRBV12-3 or TRBV12-4, the J call TRBJ1-5; lacking DNA, the TRBD1 call made by TCRdb goes unchecked. The CDR3 region is CASSPTGGGQPQHF.